This TCR beta chain was identified in a study of cytomegalovirus exposure and HLA in healthy donors. Study findings and constraints: Reports indicate that TCR beta sequences accurately predicted the HLA-A and HLA-B alleles of most subjects.

The V gene's germline CDR1 is SEHNR and CDR2 FQNEAQ (reference sequence). CDR3 length: 15 residues. The trim removed 6 bases at V and 4 bases at J, leaving 8 bases unmatched. Only a few counts were recorded for this clone. Its antigen is undetermined. The PCR was carried out with 60 Vbeta primers and 13 Jbeta primers. The repertoire was sequenced with immunoSEQ multiplex PCR; TCRdb's copy has only in-frame clones and lacks some. The sample records more than 130,000 clones, approximately 77% being singletons. J is TRBJ2-1 and V is TRBV7-9; TRBD2 aligns across 8 bases. Specimen: PBMCs. The receptor's source is a woman aged 45-60 years in good health and CMV-seronegative. The CDR3 DNA follows: TGTGCCAGCAGTATCAGAGGCGGGGGGTACAATGAGCAGTTCTTC. Its protein is CASSIRGGGYNEQFF.